This is a list of T cell receptor beta chains from one sample in a study of blood T cell repertoires in COVID-19. TCRdb keeps only in-frame clones here, not all; method: immunoSEQ multiplex PCR. The sample carries 35,000 to 50,000 clones, roughly 87% recorded once. The sample taken for sequencing was peripheral blood. Receptors were obtained from a woman older than 75 with active COVID-19. The CDR3 runs from the conserved cysteine through the conserved F or W. Fields, in order: J gene, clone size, D gene, V gene, CDR3 protein, CDR3 DNA. A D gene is named only where the DNA matches it firmly. Clone size is stated in some rows and not others, as once, few, many or a class when expanded.

>TRBJ2-3|few|TRBD2|TRBV2
CASSEELAGGLGTQYF
TGTGCCAGCAGTGAAGAATTAGCGGGGGGGCTGGGTACGCAGTATTTT
>TRBJ1-6|.|TRBD1|TRBV7-2
CASSLTGNYNSPLHF
TGTGCCAGCAGCCTGACAGGGAACTATAATTCACCCCTCCACTTT
>TRBJ2-5|.|TRBD2|TRBV6-5
CASSYGAGGQETQYF
TGTGCCAGCAGTTACGGAGCGGGGGGGCAAGAGACCCAGTACTTC
>TRBJ1-5|few|.|TRBV15
CATAGGNNQPQHF
TGTGCCACGGCTGGCGGAAACAATCAGCCCCAGCATTTT
>TRBJ1-1|.|TRBD1|TRBV5-1
CASSTGQGGVSEAFF
TGCGCCAGCAGCACGGGACAGGGTGGGGTCTCTGAAGCTTTCTTT
>TRBJ2-5|.|TRBD1|TRBV6-5
CASSYSTGLMETQYF
TGTGCCAGCAGTTACTCGACAGGGTTGATGGAGACCCAGTACTTC
>TRBJ2-5|.|.|TRBV27
CASIWSRGTQYF
TGTGCCAGCATATGGAGTCGGGGGACCCAGTACTTC
>TRBJ2-7|few|TRBD2|TRBV7-9
CASSSARDYHEQYF
TGTGCCAGCAGCTCCGCAAGGGACTACCACGAGCAGTACTTC
>TRBJ1-3|.|TRBD1|TRBV5-1
CASSLVRTGMGRSGNTIYF
TGCGCCAGCAGCTTGGTCCGGACAGGGATGGGGCGCTCTGGAAACACCATATATTTT
>TRBJ1-2|.|.|TRBV19
CASSFAKTGIGYTF
TGTGCCAGTAGTTTCGCGAAAACAGGGATCGGCTACACCTTC
>TRBJ2-5|.|TRBD1|TRBV2
CARGGQYQETQYF
TGTGCCAGAGGGGGACAGTATCAAGAGACCCAGTACTTC
>TRBJ2-7|.|.|TRBV6-6
CASSRRGLQGLITYEQYF
TGTGCCAGCAGCCGACGGGGACTACAGGGTTTAATAACCTACGAGCAGTACTTC
>TRBJ1-2|.|.|TRBV2
CASSVPGEGGYTF
TGTGCCAGCAGTGTCCCAGGGGAAGGTGGCTACACCTTC
>TRBJ2-6|.|TRBD1|TRBV9
CASSPRQGPSGANVLTF
TGTGCCAGCAGCCCTAGACAGGGTCCCTCCGGGGCCAACGTCCTGACTTTC
>TRBJ2-7|.|TRBD1|TRBV28
CASSPPGQGLMEQYF
TGTGCCAGCAGTCCCCCGGGACAGGGTTTAATGGAGCAGTACTTC
>TRBJ1-2|once|.|TRBV2
CASSEQGDGYTF
TGTGCCAGCAGTGAACAGGGCGATGGCTACACCTTC
>TRBJ1-1|.|.|TRBV3-1/TRBV3-2
CASSPRVIMNTEAFF
TGTGCCAGCAGCCCCAGGGTAATTATGAACACTGAAGCTTTCTTT
>TRBJ1-2|.|TRBD1|TRBV6-2/TRBV6-3
CASSSARFTGAYGYTF
TGTGCCAGCAGTTCCGCCCGATTTACAGGGGCCTATGGCTACACCTTC
>TRBJ2-2|.|TRBD2|TRBV15
CATSIAGGRNTGELFF
TGTGCCACCAGCATTGCGGGGGGGCGGAACACCGGGGAGCTGTTTTTT
>TRBJ2-2|.|TRBD2|TRBV11-2
CASSLYGGLELFF
TGTGCCAGCAGCTTATACGGGGGGTTGGAGCTGTTTTTT
>TRBJ2-5|once|.|TRBV11-2
CASSFGNSGETQYF
TGTGCCAGCAGCTTTGGAAACAGCGGAGAGACCCAGTACTTC
>TRBJ1-4|.|TRBD1|TRBV19
CASSRPMTGGNEKLFF
TGTGCCAGTAGTCGGCCCATGACAGGGGGAAATGAAAAACTGTTTTTT
>TRBJ1-5|.|TRBD1|TRBV28
CASSVQQGSGQPQHF
TGTGCCAGCAGTGTTCAACAGGGGTCGGGTCAGCCCCAGCATTTT
>TRBJ2-3|.|.|TRBV19
CASSIGLAVTDTQYF
TGTGCCAGTAGTATTGGTCTAGCAGTCACAGATACGCAGTATTTT
>TRBJ1-2|.|.|TRBV9
CASSVGQGQGNYGYTF
TGTGCCAGCAGCGTAGGGCAGGGCCAAGGGAACTATGGCTACACCTTC
>TRBJ1-2|.|TRBD1|TRBV19
CASTPRTQGEHGYTF
TGTGCCAGTACCCCGAGGACACAGGGGGAACATGGCTACACCTTC
>TRBJ1-6|few|.|TRBV2
CASKLLVGSSYNSPLHF
TGTGCCAGCAAACTTTTGGTAGGGAGCTCCTATAATTCACCCCTCCACTTT
>TRBJ1-1|.|TRBD1|TRBV18
CASSPAGQTTIEAFF
TGTGCCAGCTCCCCAGCGGGACAGACGACCATTGAAGCTTTCTTT
>TRBJ1-1|.|.|TRBV7-9
CASSRTGTEAFF
TGTGCCAGCAGCCGAACCGGCACTGAAGCTTTCTTT
>TRBJ2-1|.|.|TRBV2
CAGAGNYNEQFF
TGTGCCGGGGCGGGGAACTACAATGAGCAGTTCTTC
>TRBJ1-4|.|TRBD1|TRBV29-1
CSVRDRGGYEKLFF
TGCAGCGTTAGGGACAGGGGAGGGTATGAAAAACTGTTTTTT
>TRBJ2-2|.|.|TRBV7-2
CASSLQTANTGELFF
TGTGCCAGCAGCTTACAAACAGCTAACACCGGGGAGCTGTTTTTT
>TRBJ2-3|.|TRBD2|TRBV6-2/TRBV6-3
CASSETSGGPITDTQYF
TGTGCCAGCAGTGAGACTAGCGGGGGGCCTATTACAGATACGCAGTATTTT
>TRBJ1-6|.|.|TRBV5-6
CASSFLRGGSPLHF
TGTGCCAGCAGCTTTTTAAGGGGCGGTTCACCCCTCCACTTT
>TRBJ1-3|.|TRBD1|TRBV19
CASSDMGQISGNTIYF
TGTGCCAGTAGCGACATGGGACAGATCTCTGGAAACACCATATATTTT
>TRBJ2-5|once|.|TRBV24-1
CATSDLGGETQYF
TGTGCCACCAGTGATTTGGGCGGGGAGACCCAGTACTTC
>TRBJ2-3|few|TRBD1|TRBV4-1
CASSQEVGQGADTQYF
TGCGCCAGCAGCCAAGAAGTAGGACAGGGCGCAGATACGCAGTATTTT
>TRBJ1-2|.|TRBD1|TRBV28
CASSAPTGGATF
TGTGCCAGCAGTGCGCCGACAGGGGGCGCCACCTTC
>TRBJ2-5|.|TRBD2|TRBV7-2
CASSLGTSIETQYF
TGTGCCAGCAGCCTCGGGACTAGCATTGAGACCCAGTACTTC
>TRBJ2-1|.|TRBD2|TRBV10-2
CASTSGGSSYNEQFF
TGCGCCAGCACTAGCGGGGGCTCTTCCTACAATGAGCAGTTCTTC
>TRBJ1-6|once|.|TRBV5-1
CASSLTGRGINSPLHF
TGCGCCAGCAGCTTGACTGGCAGGGGCATCAATTCACCCCTCCACTTT
>TRBJ2-3|.|TRBD2|TRBV28
CASSFRNWRGGRSTDTQYF
TGTGCCAGCAGTTTTAGAAATTGGCGGGGGGGCCGTAGCACAGATACGCAGTATTTT
>TRBJ2-7|.|TRBD1|TRBV11-2
CASRQGGGPYEQYF
TGTGCCAGCAGACAGGGGGGCGGCCCCTACGAGCAGTACTTC